The 14 T cell receptor beta chains below come from one sample, sequenced in a study of blood T cell repertoires in COVID-19. Sequenced by immunoSEQ multiplex PCR; TCRdb stores in-frame clones only, minus some. The data contain about 150,000 clones, 81% of them singletons. The sample comprised peripheral blood. The receptors come from a woman aged 60-75 years with active or convalescent COVID-19.

The rearrangement joins TRBV9 to TRBJ2-1, with D perhaps TRBD1 (5 bases). This CDR3 has 13 residues. Germline values: CDR1 SGDLS, CDR2 YYNGEE. Trimming removed 0 bases at V and 5 bases at J, with 6 bases between. The CDR3 coding sequence is TGTGCCAGCAGCGTAGAGGGGAACAATGAGCAGTTCTTC. Amino acid sequence: CASSVEGNNEQFF.

The chain links TRBV7-8 to TRBJ2-7; 8 positions match TRBD1. Germline V gene sequence: CDR1 SGHVS, CDR2 FQNEAQ. The CDR3 runs to 18 residues. V lost 0 bases to trimming and J lost 3 bases; unmatched junction nucleotides: 13. The CDR3: CASSLAFTGGSSIYEQYF. For the CDR3, the DNA is TGTGCCAGCAGCTTAGCGTTTACAGGGGGAAGTTCAATCTACGAGCAGTACTTC.

This clone was observed once. This chain uses TRBV3-1 (or the pseudogene TRBV3-2) with TRBJ1-6; unclear D gene. Germline V lookup: CDR1 LGHDT, CDR2 YNNKEL (reference sequence). The CDR3 consists of 13 residues. The V end was cut by 1 base, the J end by 9 bases, with 7 bases between. In DNA form, the CDR3 reads TGTGCCAGCAGCCAAGTGAGGAGTTCACCCCTCCACTTT. Residues: CASSQVRSSPLHF.

The J gene is TRBJ2-1, the V gene TRBV2; 9 bases agree with TRBD2. CDR3 length equals 16 residues. In germline, CDR1 is SNHLY, CDR2 FYNNEI. Losses at the gene ends were 6 bases for V and 4 bases for J; bases not matched to a gene: 10. CDR3 protein: CASSAASGGPYNEQFF. CDR3 bases: TGTGCCAGCAGCGCCGCCAGCGGGGGGCCATACAATGAGCAGTTCTTC.

This rearrangement joins TRBV2 to TRBJ2-4; D unresolved. From germline, CDR1 is SNHLY and CDR2 FYNNEI. The germline V and J ends were trimmed by 1 base and 7 bases, with 11 bases remaining between them. This CDR3 contains 14 residues. As DNA, the CDR3 is TGTGCCAGCAGTGAAGGCCCTGGTACTAACATTCAGTACTTC. This sequence encodes CASSEGPGTNIQYF.

This clone appeared a single time. The rearrangement uses TRBV28 and TRBJ1-1; D unresolved. The V end was cut by 10 bases, the J end by 3 bases, with 6 bases between. Germline V gene sequence: CDR1 MDHEN, CDR2 SYDVKM. There are 10 residues in the CDR3. The CDR3 bases are TGTGCCACTCGAGACACTGAAGCTTTCTTT. Translation gives CATRDTEAFF.

The V gene is TRBV28, the J gene TRBJ2-1; D gene ambiguous. CDR1 is MDHEN and CDR2 is SYDVKM in the germline V gene. CDR3 length: 13 residues. V was trimmed by 1 base and J by 11 bases, leaving 12 bases between them. CDR3 residues: CASSLYGQPKQFF. Here the CDR3 DNA reads TGTGCCAGCAGTTTATACGGTCAACCAAAGCAGTTCTTC.

V usage is TRBV29-1 and J usage is TRBJ2-2, with 9 positions matching TRBD1. This CDR3 spans 15 amino acids. Losses at the gene ends were 4 bases for V and 4 bases for J; bases not matched to a gene: 7. Germline CDR1 and CDR2: SQVTM and ANQGSEA. The CDR3 bases are TGCAGCGTTGCCAGAACAGGGGGCAGCACCGGGGAGCTGTTTTTT. This sequence encodes CSVARTGGSTGELFF.

V gene TRBV5-1 combines with J gene TRBJ2-2; D is unclear. Germline lookup yields CDR1 SGHRS and CDR2 YFSETQ. Trimming shortened V by 2 bases and J by 0 bases, and 8 bases separated the two germline ends. The CDR3 sequence is 15 residues long. The chain's CDR3 is CASSFDTANTGELFF. CDR3 bases: TGCGCCAGCAGCTTCGACACCGCGAACACCGGGGAGCTGTTTTTT.

The chain recombines TRBV4-3 with TRBJ2-5; 9 positions match TRBD2. CDR3 length: 15 residues. Trimming at V came to 1 base and at J to 3 bases, leaving 3 bases not matched to a gene. Germline CDR1 LGHNA, CDR2 YSLEER. DNA for the CDR3: TGCGCCAGCAGCCAAGGTAGCGGGAGTAAAGAGACCCAGTACTTC. It codes for CASSQGSGSKETQYF.

The chain combines TRBV7-2 with TRBJ2-7; the match to TRBD2 covers 10 bases. J lost 7 bases, V lost 2 bases, and 8 bases had no gene match. The CDR3 runs to 15 residues. CDR1 and CDR2 (germline): SGHTA, FQGNSA. The CDR3 loop reads CASSLLAGVRREQYF. The DNA of the CDR3 is TGTGCCAGCAGCTTACTAGCGGGAGTGAGGAGAGAGCAGTACTTC.

The chain recombines TRBV2 with TRBJ2-2; the match to TRBD2 covers 14 bases. There are 15 residues in the CDR3. V trimming: 7 bases; J trimming: 7 bases; junction bases outside the gene matches: 5. CDR1 is SNHLY and CDR2 is FYNNEI in the germline V gene. CDR3 amino acids: CASTRLAGGRGELFF. The DNA for the CDR3 is TGTGCCAGCACCCGACTAGCGGGGGGGCGCGGGGAGCTGTTTTTT.

V usage is TRBV4-1 and J usage is TRBJ2-4, with 7 nucleotides matching TRBD2. The germline gives CDR1 MGHRA, CDR2 YSYEKL. The CDR3 extends over 18 amino acids. J lost 2 bases, V lost 4 bases, and 14 bases had no gene match. CDR3 protein: CASSPQAPGGGSKNIQYF. CDR3 DNA: TGCGCCAGCAGCCCCCAGGCCCCGGGGGGAGGGTCCAAAAACATTCAGTACTTC.

The J gene is TRBJ2-1, the V gene TRBV27, with 13 bases lining up with TRBD2. J gave up 8 bases and V 2 bases, and 3 bases lay outside the gene matches. Per germline, CDR1 MNHEY and CDR2 SMNVEV (reference sequence). The CDR3 is 15 residues long. CDR3 in amino acids: CASSLTGLAGDEQFF. For the CDR3, the DNA is TGTGCCAGCAGTTTAACTGGACTAGCGGGAGATGAGCAGTTCTTC.